Described below is a single T cell receptor beta chain sequence and its context. Its cognate antigen is unknown. The data stem from a study of blood T cells in healthy people across ages. Study at large: Per every two T cells, about one barcoded beta molecule was captured by template switching. Findings of the study overall: Both higher diversity and more naive CD4+ cells marked long-lived donors when set against aged donors.

A sample-barcoded 5' primer and a J-beta primer mix were used in a second PCR of roughly 7 to 11 cycles. The template-switch adaptor was a 5' adaptor with 12 random nucleotides. It tagged each cDNA molecule. MiXCR, run by TCRdb on the 5' RACE reads, gives a single entry per CDR3 protein. The sample has roughly 680,000 distinct CDR3 sequences; roughly 21% are singletons. The individuals who served as donors were healthy Caucasians living in Russia, aged about 6 to 100. Trimming took off 5 bases at V and 10 bases at J, with 14 bases between the two ends. Germline V gene data show CDR1 as SEHNR and CDR2 as FQNEAQ (reference sequence). This CDR3 has 12 amino acids.

Sequencing used blood. The gene calls are TRBV7-9 and TRBJ1-1; a weak D match, TRBD1 (5 bases). This TCR was sampled from a man between 65 and 85 years old in good health. CDR3 sequence reads: CASSPQGEVAFF. Here the CDR3 DNA reads TGTGCCAGCAGCCCTCAGGGAGAGGTAGCTTTCTTT.